The rows below give T cell receptor beta chains drawn from one sample of a study of blood T cell repertoires in COVID-19. Data came from immunoSEQ multiplex PCR; TCRdb stores just in-frame clones and leaves some out. The sample carries approximately 200,000 clones, 80% to 85% recorded once. Sequencing was done on a sample of peripheral blood. These receptors originate from a woman aged 25 to 39 who had recovered from COVID-19. Each CDR3 is given with its conserved first and last residue. Each record gives: D gene, J gene, V gene, clone size, CDR3 protein, CDR3 DNA. The D gene is left open where the match is weak. Not all rows give a size; the values are once, few, many and, for expanded clones, a class.

D: .; J: TRBJ1-1; V: TRBV28; size: .; CDR3: CASSSGDTEAFF; DNA: TGTGCCAGCAGTTCAGGGGACACTGAAGCTTTCTTT
D: .; J: TRBJ2-1; V: TRBV19; size: .; CDR3: CASSTQGSNGEQFF; DNA: TGTGCCAGTAGTACCCAGGGTTCGAATGGTGAGCAGTTCTTC
D: TRBD1; J: TRBJ2-7; V: TRBV11-2; size: .; CDR3: CASSLGQGYSYEQYF; DNA: TGTGCCAGCAGCTTAGGACAGGGGTATTCTTACGAGCAGTACTTC
D: TRBD1; J: TRBJ1-2; V: TRBV12-3/TRBV12-4; size: once; CDR3: CASSPSTGAGYTF; DNA: TGTGCCAGCAGTCCCTCTACAGGGGCTGGCTACACCTTC
D: .; J: TRBJ1-1; V: TRBV10-3; size: .; CDR3: CAIRVGTGQPMNTEAFF; DNA: TGTGCCATCAGGGTCGGCACAGGCCAACCGATGAACACTGAAGCTTTCTTT
D: TRBD1; J: TRBJ1-1; V: TRBV19; size: .; CDR3: CASSTRQGGTTEAFF; DNA: TGTGCCAGTAGTACGCGACAGGGGGGAACGACTGAAGCTTTCTTT
D: .; J: TRBJ1-5; V: TRBV7-2; size: .; CDR3: CASSLYTAGGRGQPQHF; DNA: TGTGCCAGCAGCCTGTATACTGCGGGGGGGCGAGGACAGCCCCAGCATTTT
D: TRBD1; J: TRBJ2-7; V: TRBV19; size: .; CDR3: CASSWTGGREQYF; DNA: TGTGCCAGTAGTTGGACAGGGGGCCGCGAGCAGTACTTC
D: .; J: TRBJ2-7; V: TRBV13; size: .; CDR3: CASSLALKSDEQYF; DNA: TGTGCCAGCAGCTTAGCCTTGAAGAGCGACGAGCAGTACTTC
D: .; J: TRBJ2-3; V: TRBV28; size: .; CDR3: CASSQETPTDTQYF; DNA: TGTGCCAGCAGTCAAGAGACACCCACAGATACGCAGTATTTT
D: .; J: TRBJ1-5; V: TRBV19; size: .; CDR3: CASSILRESNQPQHF; DNA: TGTGCCAGTAGTATCTTGAGGGAGAGCAATCAGCCCCAGCATTTT
D: .; J: TRBJ1-2; V: TRBV2; size: .; CDR3: CASSEAIQYGYTF; DNA: TGTGCCAGCAGTGAAGCCATACAATATGGCTACACCTTC
D: .; J: TRBJ2-1; V: TRBV7-3; size: few; CDR3: CASSLSSQSPNEQFF; DNA: TGTGCCAGCAGCTTATCCTCCCAGTCCCCTAATGAGCAGTTCTTC
D: TRBD1; J: TRBJ1-2; V: TRBV11-2; size: .; CDR3: CASSSDRGGGYTF; DNA: TGTGCCAGCAGCTCCGACAGGGGAGGAGGCTACACCTTC
D: TRBD1; J: TRBJ1-4; V: TRBV6-5; size: .; CDR3: CASSPGQRGEKLFF; DNA: TGTGCCAGCAGCCCGGGACAGAGGGGGGAAAAACTGTTTTTT
D: TRBD2; J: TRBJ2-2; V: TRBV9; size: many; CDR3: CASSVAGTSANTGELFF; DNA: TGTGCCAGCAGCGTAGCTGGGACTAGCGCGAACACCGGGGAGCTGTTTTTT